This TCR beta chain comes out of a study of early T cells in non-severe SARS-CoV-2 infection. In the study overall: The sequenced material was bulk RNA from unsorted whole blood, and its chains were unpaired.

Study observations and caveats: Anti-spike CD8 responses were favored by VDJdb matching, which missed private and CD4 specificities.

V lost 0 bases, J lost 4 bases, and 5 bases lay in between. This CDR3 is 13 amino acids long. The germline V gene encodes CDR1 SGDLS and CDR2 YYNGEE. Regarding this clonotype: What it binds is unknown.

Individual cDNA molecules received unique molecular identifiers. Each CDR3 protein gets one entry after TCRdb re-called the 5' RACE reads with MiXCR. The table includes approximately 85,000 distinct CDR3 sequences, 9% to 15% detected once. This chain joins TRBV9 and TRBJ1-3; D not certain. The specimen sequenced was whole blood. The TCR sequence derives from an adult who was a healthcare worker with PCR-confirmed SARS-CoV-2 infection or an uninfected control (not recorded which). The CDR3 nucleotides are TGTGCCAGCAGCGTAGCTGGAGGAAACACCATATATTTT. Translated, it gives CASSVAGGNTIYF.